A selection of T cell receptor beta chains follows, all from one sample in a study of T cell responses to AZD1222 COVID-19 vaccine. Repertoires were generated with immunoSEQ multiplex PCR, while TCRdb's copy carries only in-frame clones and drops some. The sample contains roughly 190,000 clones, 85% to 95% of which appear only once. Specimen: peripheral blood, collected on day 0 of AZD1222 vaccination. The receptors here all came from an adult in good health. The CDR3 runs from the conserved cysteine through the conserved F or W.

V gene	J gene	CDR3 protein
TRBV5-1	TRBJ2-1	CASSLTQGYNEQFF
TRBV6-1	TRBJ2-2	CASSEAPGIELFF
TRBV27	TRBJ2-7	CASSFGYEQYF
TRBV2	TRBJ1-4	CASGLNEKLFF
TRBV15	TRBJ2-7	CATSRDLEDTEQYF
TRBV5-1	TRBJ2-3	CASSSGTSGGADTQYF
TRBV18	TRBJ1-3	CASSPPSGGNTIYF
TRBV5-1	TRBJ2-1	CASSSRTSYNEQFF
TRBV2	TRBJ2-7	CASSVDGFYEQYF
TRBV7-9	TRBJ1-2	CASSPPVRLPYGYTF
TRBV6-5	TRBJ2-3	CASSYSLPGPVTQYF
TRBV25-1	TRBJ2-6	CASESLSPPGSGANVLTF
TRBV7-9	TRBJ2-7	CASSLDTGANEQYF
TRBV15	TRBJ2-7	CATSRGAGRTSYEQYF
TRBV5-4	TRBJ1-6	CASSLDTGQLISPLHF
TRBV28	TRBJ1-2	CASSLGDGYTF
TRBV7-3	TRBJ2-2	CASSLVGANTGELFF
TRBV28	TRBJ1-5	CASSPEVGPPKLSNQPQHF
TRBV6-1	TRBJ1-1	CASSEPRRLALGAFF
TRBV5-6	TRBJ1-4	CASAELPTNEKLFF
TRBV5-5	TRBJ1-2	CASSWGQASANYGYTF
TRBV7-9	TRBJ2-7	CASSPSGATYEQYF
TRBV28	TRBJ1-1	CASSGGRQALGAFF
TRBV11-2	TRBJ2-1	CASSLGQSSYNEQFF
TRBV5-1	TRBJ1-1	CASSLRGQSNTEAFF
TRBV3-1/TRBV3-2	TRBJ1-4	CASSHTDRGQGNEKLFF
TRBV7-8	TRBJ1-5	CASSSSSNNQPQHF
TRBV9	TRBJ2-3	CASSVEEITDTQYF
TRBV9	TRBJ2-1	CASSGGTGDYNEQFF
TRBV6-2/TRBV6-3	TRBJ1-1	CASSYSERTEAFF
TRBV2	TRBJ1-2	CASTREGPPRGYTF
TRBV5-1	TRBJ1-5	CASSLGGTGQPQHF
TRBV29-1	TRBJ1-1	CSGRTVLNTEAFF
TRBV28	TRBJ1-5	CASSLGGINQPQHF
TRBV2	TRBJ1-3	CASRGAGNTIYF
TRBV5-1	TRBJ1-4	CASSLDGQQNEKLFF
TRBV19	TRBJ1-4	CASSIRGKDEKLFF
TRBV6-5	TRBJ1-4	CASSLPNSNEKLFF
TRBV7-8	TRBJ1-5	CASSLDNSNQPQHF
TRBV7-9	TRBJ1-4	CASSSSRAQDEKLFF
TRBV29-1	TRBJ2-7	CSVESGFKGSYEQYF
TRBV5-8	TRBJ2-5	CASSSRLGGRETQYF
TRBV27	TRBJ1-5	CASSLSRDSNQPQHF
TRBV5-1	TRBJ2-5	CASSLAGGAQETQYF
TRBV5-1	TRBJ1-6	CASSLVVSDYNSPLHF
TRBV7-8	TRBJ2-7	CASSLRPGRTYEQYF